This T cell receptor beta chain was observed in a study of tumor T cells in aggressive B-cell lymphoma. Using immunoSEQ multiplex PCR, the repertoire was profiled, and TCRdb retains in-frame clones only, with some absent. The repertoire has 650 to 950 clones, around nine tenths of them found once; the top ten carry 5% to 6%. This CDR3 comprises 15 residues. Germline values: CDR1 SEHNR, CDR2 FQNEAQ (reference sequence). V lost 1 base and J 8 bases, leaving 14 bases between the germline ends. This TCR was recovered from an adult with diffuse large B cell lymphoma. Sequencing was performed on tumor tissue. The rearrangement uses TRBV7-9 and TRBJ1-4; weak D call: TRBD1 (6 bases). The CDR3 coding sequence is TGTGCCAGCAGCTTAGTCGGGGGGCTCAGCGAAAAACTGTTTTTT. Encoded protein: CASSLVGGLSEKLFF.